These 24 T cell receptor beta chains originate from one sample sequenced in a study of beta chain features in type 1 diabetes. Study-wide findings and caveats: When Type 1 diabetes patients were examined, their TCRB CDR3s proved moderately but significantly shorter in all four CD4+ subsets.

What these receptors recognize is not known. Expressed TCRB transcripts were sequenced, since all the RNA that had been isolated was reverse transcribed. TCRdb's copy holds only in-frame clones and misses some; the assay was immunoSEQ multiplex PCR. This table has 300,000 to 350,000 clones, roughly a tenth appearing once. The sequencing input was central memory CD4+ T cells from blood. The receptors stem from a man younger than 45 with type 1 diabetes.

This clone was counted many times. The CDR3 coding sequence is TGTGCCACCAGCAGAGGCGGACTAGCGGGGTACAATGAGCAGTTCTTC. Residues: CATSRGGLAGYNEQFF. V and J are TRBV15 and TRBJ2-1; TRBD2 matches at 12 bases. Unmatched junction bases numbered 2, after V lost 1 base and J lost 4 bases. The CDR3 runs to 16 residues. Germline-derived CDR1 and CDR2 are LNHNV and YYDKDF (reference sequence).

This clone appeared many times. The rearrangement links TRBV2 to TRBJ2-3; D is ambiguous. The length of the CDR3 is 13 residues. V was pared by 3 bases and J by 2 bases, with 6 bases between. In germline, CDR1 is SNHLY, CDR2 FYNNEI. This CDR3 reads CASSESVTDTQYF. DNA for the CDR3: TGTGCCAGCAGTGAGAGCGTCACAGATACGCAGTATTTT.

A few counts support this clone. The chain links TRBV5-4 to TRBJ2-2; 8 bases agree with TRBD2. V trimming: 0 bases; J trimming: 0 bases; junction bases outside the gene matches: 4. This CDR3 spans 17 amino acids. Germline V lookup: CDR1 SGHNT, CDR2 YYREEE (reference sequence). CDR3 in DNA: TGTGCCAGCAGCTTGGCCGGGGGACTAGCGAACACCGGGGAGCTGTTTTTT. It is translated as CASSLAGGLANTGELFF.

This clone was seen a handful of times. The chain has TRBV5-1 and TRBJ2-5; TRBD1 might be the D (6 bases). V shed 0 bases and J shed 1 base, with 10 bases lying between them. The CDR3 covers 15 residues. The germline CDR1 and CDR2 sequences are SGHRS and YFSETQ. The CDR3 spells CASSLGGHLQETQYF. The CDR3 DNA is TGCGCCAGCAGCTTGGGGGGACACCTCCAAGAGACCCAGTACTTC. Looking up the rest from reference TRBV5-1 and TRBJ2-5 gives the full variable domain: KAGVTQTPRYLIKTRGQQVTLSCSPISGHRSVSWYQQTPGQGLQFLFEYFSETQRNKGNFPGRFSGRQFSNSRSEMNVSTLELGDSALYLCASSLGGHLQETQYFGPGTRLLVL.

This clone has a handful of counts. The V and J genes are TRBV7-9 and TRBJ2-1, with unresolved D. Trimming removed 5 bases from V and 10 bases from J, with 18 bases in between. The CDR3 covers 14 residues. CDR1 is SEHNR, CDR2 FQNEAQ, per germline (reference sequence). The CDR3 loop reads CASSPSILLSEQFF. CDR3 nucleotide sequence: TGTGCCAGCAGCCCCTCTATTTTGCTTAGCGAGCAGTTCTTC.

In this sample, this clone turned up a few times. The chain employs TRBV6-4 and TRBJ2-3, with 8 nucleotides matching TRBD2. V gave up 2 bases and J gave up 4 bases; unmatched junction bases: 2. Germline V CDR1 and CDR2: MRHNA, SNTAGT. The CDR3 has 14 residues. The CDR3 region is CASSDPGRADTQYF. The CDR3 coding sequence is TGTGCCAGCAGTGACCCCGGGAGGGCAGATACGCAGTATTTT.

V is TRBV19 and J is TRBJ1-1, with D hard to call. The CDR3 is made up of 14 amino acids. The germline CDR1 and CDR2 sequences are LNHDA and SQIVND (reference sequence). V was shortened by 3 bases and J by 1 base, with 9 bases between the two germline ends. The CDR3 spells CASSMIRGNTEAFF. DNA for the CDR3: TGTGCCAGTAGTATGATCCGGGGGAACACTGAAGCTTTCTTT.

The CDR3 region is CASSEASGTDTQYF. The CDR3 region has the DNA TGTGCCAGCAGCGAGGCTAGCGGGACAGATACGCAGTATTTT. The gene calls are TRBV11-2 and TRBJ2-3, with 8 positions matching TRBD2. V trimming: 5 bases; J trimming: 3 bases; junction bases outside the gene matches: 4. The CDR3 extends over 14 amino acids. Germline values: CDR1 SGHAT, CDR2 FQNNGV. Together with reference TRBV11-2 and TRBJ2-3, the CDR3 gives the full variable domain: EAGVAQSPRYKIIEKRQSVAFWCNPISGHATLYWYQQILGQGPKLLIQFQNNGVVDDSQLPKDRFSAERLKGVDSTLKIQPAKLEDSAVYLCASSEASGTDTQYFGPGTRLTVL.

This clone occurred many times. The chain's CDR3 is CASSLDHGSSNEQFF. The CDR3, as DNA: TGTGCCAGCAGCTTAGATCACGGCAGCTCCAATGAGCAGTTCTTC. V is TRBV11-2 and J is TRBJ2-1; D ambiguous. Germline values: CDR1 SGHAT, CDR2 FQNNGV. The V and J ends lost 0 bases and 6 bases respectively, with 12 bases between them. The CDR3 is made up of 15 amino acids.

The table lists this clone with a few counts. Written as DNA, the CDR3 is TGCGCCAGCAGCTTTGGACAGGGTCGAACAGATACGCAGTATTTT. This translates into CASSFGQGRTDTQYF. The chain has TRBV5-1 and TRBJ2-3; 8 bases map to TRBD1. The CDR3 totals 15 residues. Germline lookup yields CDR1 SGHRS and CDR2 YFSETQ. Losses at the gene ends were 2 bases for V and 3 bases for J; bases not matched to a gene: 5. Together with reference TRBV5-1 and TRBJ2-3, the CDR3 gives the full variable domain: KAGVTQTPRYLIKTRGQQVTLSCSPISGHRSVSWYQQTPGQGLQFLFEYFSETQRNKGNFPGRFSGRQFSNSRSEMNVSTLELGDSALYLCASSFGQGRTDTQYFGPGTRLTVL.

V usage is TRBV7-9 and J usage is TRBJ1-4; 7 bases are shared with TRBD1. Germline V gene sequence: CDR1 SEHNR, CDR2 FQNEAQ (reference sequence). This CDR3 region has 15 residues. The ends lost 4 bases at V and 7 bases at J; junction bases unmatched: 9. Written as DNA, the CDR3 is TGTGCCAGCAGCTCCGACAGGGAAGGTGGTGAAAAACTGTTTTTT. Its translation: CASSSDREGGEKLFF.

CDR3 in amino acids: CARRDPASLPYGYTF. In DNA form, the CDR3 reads TGTGCCAGGAGAGACCCGGCGTCACTACCCTATGGCTACACCTTC. V usage is TRBV5-6 and J usage is TRBJ1-2, with D uncertain. V was trimmed by 8 bases and J by 4 bases, leaving 21 bases between them. The CDR3 is 15 amino acids. Germline CDR1 is SGHDT and CDR2 is YYEEEE.

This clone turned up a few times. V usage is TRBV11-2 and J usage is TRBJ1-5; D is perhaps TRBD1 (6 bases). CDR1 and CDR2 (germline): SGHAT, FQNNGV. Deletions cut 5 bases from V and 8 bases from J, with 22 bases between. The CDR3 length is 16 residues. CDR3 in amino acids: CASSPIQGPTGKPQHF. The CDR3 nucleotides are TGTGCCAGCAGCCCGATACAGGGACCAACGGGGAAGCCCCAGCATTTT.

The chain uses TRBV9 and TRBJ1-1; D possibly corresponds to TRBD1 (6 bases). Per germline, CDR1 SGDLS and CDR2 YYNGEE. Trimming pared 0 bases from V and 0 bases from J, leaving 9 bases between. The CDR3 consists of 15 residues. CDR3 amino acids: CASSVAGDMNTEAFF. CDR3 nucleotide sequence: TGTGCCAGCAGCGTAGCAGGGGATATGAACACTGAAGCTTTCTTT.

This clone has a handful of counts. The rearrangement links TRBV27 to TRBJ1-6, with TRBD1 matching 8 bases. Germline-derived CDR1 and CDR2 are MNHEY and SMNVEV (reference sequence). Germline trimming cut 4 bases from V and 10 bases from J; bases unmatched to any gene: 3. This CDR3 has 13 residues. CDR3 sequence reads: CASSSQGASPLHF. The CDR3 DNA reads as TGTGCCAGCAGTTCCCAGGGGGCCTCACCCCTCCACTTT.

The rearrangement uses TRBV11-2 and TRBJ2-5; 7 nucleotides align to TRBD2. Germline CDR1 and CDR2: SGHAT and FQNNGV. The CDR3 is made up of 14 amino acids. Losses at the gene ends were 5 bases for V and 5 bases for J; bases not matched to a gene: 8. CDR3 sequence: CASSPPGGRETQYF. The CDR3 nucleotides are TGTGCCAGCAGCCCCCCGGGGGGTAGGGAGACCCAGTACTTC.

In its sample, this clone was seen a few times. CDR3 amino acids: CASSLGTGGPYEQYF. The DNA for the CDR3 is TGTGCCAGCAGCTTAGGGACAGGGGGTCCCTACGAGCAGTACTTC. This chain joins TRBV7-9 and TRBJ2-7; 10 nucleotides line up with TRBD1. Looked up from germline, CDR1 is SEHNR and CDR2 is FQNEAQ (reference sequence). The trim removed 1 base at V and 2 bases at J, leaving 2 bases unmatched. This CDR3 has 15 amino acids. Looking up the rest from reference TRBV7-9 and TRBJ2-7 gives the full variable domain: DTGVSQNPRHKITKRGQNVTFRCDPISEHNRLYWYRQTLGQGPEFLTYFQNEAQLEKSRLLSDRFSAERPKGSFSTLEIQRTEQGDSAMYLCASSLGTGGPYEQYFGPGTRLTVT.

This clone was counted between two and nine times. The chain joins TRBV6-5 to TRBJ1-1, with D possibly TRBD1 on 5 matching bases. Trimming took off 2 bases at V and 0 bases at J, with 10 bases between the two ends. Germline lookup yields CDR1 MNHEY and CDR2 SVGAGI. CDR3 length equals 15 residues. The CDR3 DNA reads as TGTGCCAGCAGTTACGGGGGGATGATGAACACTGAAGCTTTCTTT. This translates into CASSYGGMMNTEAFF.

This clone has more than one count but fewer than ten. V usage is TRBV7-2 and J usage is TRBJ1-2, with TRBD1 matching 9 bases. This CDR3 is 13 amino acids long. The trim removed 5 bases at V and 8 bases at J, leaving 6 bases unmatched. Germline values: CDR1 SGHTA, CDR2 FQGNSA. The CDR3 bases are TGTGCCAGCAGCGAAAGGACAGGGGTCGGCTACACCTTC. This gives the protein CASSERTGVGYTF.

In DNA, the CDR3 is TGTGCCAGCGTCGGCTTAAAGACAGGCACACACCCAGACACCCGACTGTTTTTT. It specifies CASVGLKTGTHPDTRLFF. The chain joins TRBV25-1 to TRBJ1-4, with D possibly being TRBD1 (6 bases). Germline lookup yields CDR1 MGHDK and CDR2 SYGVNS. The V end was cut by 8 bases, the J end by 13 bases, with 35 bases between. This CDR3 region has 18 residues.

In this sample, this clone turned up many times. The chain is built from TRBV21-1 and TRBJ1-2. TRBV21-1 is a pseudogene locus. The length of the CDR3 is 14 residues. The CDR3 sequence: CASRGRGANYGYTF. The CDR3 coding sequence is TGTGCCAGCAGGGGAAGGGGGGCGAACTATGGCTACACCTTC.

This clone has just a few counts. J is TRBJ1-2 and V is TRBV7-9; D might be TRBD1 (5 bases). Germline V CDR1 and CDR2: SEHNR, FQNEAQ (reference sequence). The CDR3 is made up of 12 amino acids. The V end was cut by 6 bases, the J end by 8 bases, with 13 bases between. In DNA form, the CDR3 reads TGTGCCAGCAGTCCCACCCAGGGAGGCTACACCTTC. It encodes CASSPTQGGYTF.

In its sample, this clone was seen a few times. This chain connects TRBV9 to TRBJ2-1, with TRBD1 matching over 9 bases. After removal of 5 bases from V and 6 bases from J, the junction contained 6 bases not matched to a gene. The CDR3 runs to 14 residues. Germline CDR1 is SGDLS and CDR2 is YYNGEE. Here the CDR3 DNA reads TGTGCCAGCAGTGAACAGGGACAGGGCAATGAGCAGTTCTTC. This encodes CASSEQGQGNEQFF.

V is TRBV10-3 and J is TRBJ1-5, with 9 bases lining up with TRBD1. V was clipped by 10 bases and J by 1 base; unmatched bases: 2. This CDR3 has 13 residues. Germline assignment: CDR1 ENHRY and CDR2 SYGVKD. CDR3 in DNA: TGTGCCACCGGGACAGGGAGCAATCAGCCCCAGCATTTT. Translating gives CATGTGSNQPQHF.